The next 11 T cell receptor beta chains were all read from a single sample in a study of cytomegalovirus exposure and HLA in healthy donors. PCR amplification relied on 60 Vbeta primers (plus 13 Jbeta primers). Assay: immunoSEQ multiplex PCR; the TCRdb copy retains only in-frame clones and omits some. Its clone listing holds some 130,000 clones. Specimen: PBMCs. These receptors were collected from a woman in her sixties in good health and CMV-seronegative.

This chain joins TRBV6-6 and TRBJ2-5, with TRBD1 identical over 7 bases. The J call may not be correct, given that the DNA end is closer to TRBJ2-7. Germline V gene sequence: CDR1 MNHNY, CDR2 SVGAGI (reference sequence). CDR3 length equals 15 residues. DNA of the CDR3: TGTGCCAGCAGTTATACGACAGGGCGCAACTACGAGCAGTACTTC. Protein product: CASSYTTGRNYEQYF.

V gene TRBV2 combines with J gene TRBJ2-1, with D possibly being TRBD2 (5 bases). CDR1 is SNHLY and CDR2 is FYNNEI in the germline V gene. Trimming left V 3 bases short and J 2 bases short, with 11 bases between. The CDR3 has 15 amino acids. The CDR3 protein is CASSDEGTTYNEQFF. The CDR3 bases are TGTGCCAGCAGTGATGAGGGTACCACCTACAATGAGCAGTTCTTC.

V gene TRBV28 combines with J gene TRBJ2-4; TRBD1 matches at 7 bases. The CDR3 contains 16 residues. Germline V gene data show CDR1 as MDHEN and CDR2 as SYDVKM. Trimming cost V 3 bases and J 4 bases; bases outside gene matches: 9. CDR3 bases: TGTGCCAGCAGTTTTATGGGACAGAAGAATAAAAACATTCAGTACTTC. This sequence encodes CASSFMGQKNKNIQYF.

This chain's CDR3 is CASSEEYRFSYEQYF. In DNA form, the CDR3 reads TGTGCCAGCAGTGAGGAATACAGGTTTAGCTACGAGCAGTACTTC. V is TRBV2 and J is TRBJ2-7, with D tentatively TRBD1 (5 bases). Trimming pared 3 bases from V and 3 bases from J, leaving 15 bases between. This CDR3 contains 15 residues. Germline CDR1 reads SNHLY; CDR2 reads FYNNEI.

J is TRBJ1-5 and V is TRBV2; a possible D gene is TRBD1 (6 bases). The CDR3 totals 14 residues. Trimming stripped 4 bases from V and 3 bases from J, with 10 bases between. CDR1 is SNHLY and CDR2 is FYNNEI in the germline V gene. CDR3 coding DNA: TGTGCCAGCAGTGTTGGGGGCTACAATCAGCCCCAGCATTTT. Translating gives CASSVGGYNQPQHF.

The chain uses TRBV6-4 and TRBJ2-1, with D possibly matching TRBD2 (5 bases). The V end was cut by 6 bases, the J end by 8 bases, with 17 bases between. The CDR3 is 14 amino acids. The germline V gene has CDR1 MRHNA and CDR2 SNTAGT. The CDR3 DNA sequence: TGTGCCAGCAGCGTAACCAGCGGAGGAGATGAGCAGTTCTTC. Residues: CASSVTSGGDEQFF.

The genes are TRBV28 and TRBJ2-7; 15 bases are a match to TRBD2. The germline V gene encodes CDR1 MDHEN and CDR2 SYDVKM. J gave up 2 bases and V 4 bases, and 12 bases lay outside the gene matches. CDR3 length: 19 amino acids. CDR3 loop: CASSYPGLAGGWGAYEQYF. The CDR3 DNA sequence: TGTGCCAGCAGTTACCCGGGACTAGCGGGAGGATGGGGGGCCTACGAGCAGTACTTC.

The rearrangement joins TRBV9 to TRBJ2-1; D may be TRBD2 (6 bases). The length of the CDR3 is 15 residues. V was clipped by 0 bases and J by 7 bases, with 14 bases between them. CDR1 is SGDLS, CDR2 YYNGEE, per germline. CDR3: CASSVGGVGGNEQFF. CDR3 bases: TGTGCCAGCAGCGTAGGGGGAGTTGGGGGGAATGAGCAGTTCTTC.

In the case of this clone: At one end the junction does not follow the germline gene, possibly because of a read error. J is TRBJ1-5 and V is TRBV9; perhaps TRBD1 as D (6 bases). The CDR3 runs to 15 residues. Germline V gene sequence: CDR1 SGDLS, CDR2 YYNGEE. The chain's CDR3 is CAGSVGEGGNQPQHF. CDR3 nucleotides: TGTGCCGGCAGCGTAGGGGAGGGGGGCAATCAGCCCCAGCATTTT.

This sequence joins TRBV6-6 and TRBJ1-1; 11 bases are shared with TRBD1. The trim removed 4 bases at V and 6 bases at J, leaving 4 bases unmatched. This CDR3 region has 14 residues. Per germline, CDR1 MNHNY and CDR2 SVGAGI (reference sequence). CDR3 sequence (DNA): TGTGCCAGCAGTTCAGGACAGGGGGCCGCTGAAGCTTTCTTT. Translation gives CASSSGQGAAEAFF.

The chain has TRBV28 and TRBJ1-5; 10 bases map to TRBD1. Looked up from germline, CDR1 is MDHEN and CDR2 is SYDVKM. The ends lost 5 bases at V and 0 bases at J; junction bases unmatched: 16. The CDR3 is 20 residues long. Here the CDR3 reads CASSTPPGQGSPYSNQPQHF. The CDR3 coding sequence is TGTGCCAGCAGTACACCACCGGGACAGGGGTCCCCATATAGCAATCAGCCCCAGCATTTT.